These 11 T cell receptor beta chains share one sample of origin, sequenced in a study of shared clonotypes between healthy human individuals. Profiling relied on immunoSEQ multiplex PCR, and the TCRdb table lists in-frame clones only, not all of them. The repertoire holds hundreds of thousands of clones, with about 92% as singletons. Naive CD8 cells lacked CD45RO, underwent positive selection for CCR7 and left out terminally differentiated effector memory CD45RA+ cells. Sequenced: naive CD8+ T cells sorted from blood. These receptor sequences come from a man in his thirties or forties in good health.

CDR3 region: CASSLDGGTSSYEQYF. The CDR3 DNA is TGTGCCAGCAGCTTAGACGGCGGGACTAGCTCCTACGAGCAGTACTTC. The chain couples TRBV7-6 to TRBJ2-7; 8 bases fit TRBD2. Germline CDR1 and CDR2: SGHVS and FNYEAQ. The CDR3 sequence is 16 residues long. V was pared by 1 base and J by 0 bases, with 5 bases of the junction left unmatched.

The chain carries TRBV15 and TRBJ1-1, with a tentative D call TRBD1 (6 bases). V was cut by 0 bases and J by 3 bases, with 14 bases left in between. Germline CDR1 and CDR2: LNHNV and YYDKDF (reference sequence). There are 16 residues in the CDR3. As DNA, the CDR3 is TGTGCCACCAGCAGAGATGCAGGGGCTTGGGACACTGAAGCTTTCTTT. Translating gives CATSRDAGAWDTEAFF.

The chain is built from TRBV7-6 and TRBJ2-1, with TRBD1 matching 8 bases. Germline V gene data show CDR1 as SGHVS and CDR2 as FNYEAQ. This CDR3 comprises 16 residues. The trim removed 2 bases at V and 9 bases at J, leaving 12 bases unmatched. The DNA for the CDR3 is TGTGCCAGCAGCTTATCAATGGACAGGGTGAGGAGTGAGCAGTTCTTC. Protein product: CASSLSMDRVRSEQFF. The entire variable domain, with the rest obtained from reference TRBV7-6 and TRBJ2-1, is as follows: GAGVSQSPRYKVTKRGQDVALRCDPISGHVSLYWYRQALGQGPEFLTYFNYEAQQDKSGLPNDRFSAERPEGSISTLTIQRTEQRDSAMYRCASSLSMDRVRSEQFFGPGTRLTVL.

In its sample, this clone was seen once. The rearrangement links TRBV18 to TRBJ1-1; D possibly corresponds to TRBD1 (6 bases). From germline, CDR1 is KGHSH and CDR2 LQKENI. The length of the CDR3 is 14 residues. Trimming pared 4 bases from V and 3 bases from J, leaving 12 bases between. CDR3 coding DNA: TGTGCCAGCTCACGCAGGGGACGGGACACTGAAGCTTTCTTT. Protein sequence: CASSRRGRDTEAFF. Variable domain in full (rest from reference TRBV18 and TRBJ1-1): NAGVMQNPRHLVRRRGQEARLRCSPMKGHSHVYWYRQLPEEGLKFMVYLQKENIIDESGMPKERFSAEFPKEGPSILRIQQVVRGDSAAYFCASSRRGRDTEAFFGQGTRLTVV.

The genes are TRBV27 and TRBJ1-1; 12 bases are a match to TRBD1. Germline loops: CDR1 MNHEY, CDR2 SMNVEV (reference sequence). The V segment lost 5 bases and the J segment 6 bases; nucleotides outside the gene matches: 4. The CDR3 extends over 14 amino acids. For the CDR3, the DNA is TGTGCCAGCAGTCCGGGACAGGGGGCGGCTGAAGCTTTCTTT. It translates to CASSPGQGAAEAFF.

This clone was seen once. The V gene is TRBV5-1, the J gene TRBJ1-2, with 9 bases aligning to TRBD1. V gave up 2 bases and J gave up 0 bases; unmatched junction bases: 2. Per the germline V gene, CDR1 is SGHRS and CDR2 is YFSETQ. The length of the CDR3 is 15 residues. This CDR3 reads CASSLRQGANYGYTF. The CDR3 nucleotides are TGCGCCAGCAGCTTACGACAGGGGGCTAACTATGGCTACACCTTC.

J is TRBJ2-7 and V is TRBV7-9; TRBD1 agrees at 8 bases. This CDR3 has 17 residues. Per the germline V gene, CDR1 is SEHNR and CDR2 is FQNEAQ (reference sequence). J lost 2 bases, V lost 1 base, and 10 bases had no gene match. CDR3 coding DNA: TGTGCCAGCAGCTTAGGGCAGACAGGGGCGAACCCCTACGAGCAGTACTTC. It codes for CASSLGQTGANPYEQYF.

On this clone: The same CDR3 also results from other DNA sequences found in this sample. The rearrangement links TRBV7-9 to TRBJ2-5; D is unresolved. The ends were cut back, 2 bases at V and 5 bases at J, with 3 bases in the middle. CDR1 is SEHNR, CDR2 FQNEAQ, per germline (reference sequence). This CDR3 has 11 residues. The CDR3 DNA reads as TGTGCCAGCAGCTTAACCGAGACCCAGTACTTC. It is translated as CASSLTETQYF.

The V call is TRBV4-1, the J call TRBJ1-2, with 8 bases matching TRBD1. CDR1 and CDR2 from the germline V gene are MGHRA and YSYEKL. The CDR3 has 17 residues. Unmatched junction bases numbered 6, after V lost 0 bases and J lost 0 bases. The CDR3: CASSQDSGTGANYGYTF. Written as DNA, the CDR3 is TGCGCCAGCAGCCAAGATAGTGGGACAGGTGCTAACTATGGCTACACCTTC.

The gene calls are TRBV10-2 and TRBJ2-1; 9 bases are a match to TRBD1. J gave up 8 bases and V 4 bases, and 9 bases lay outside the gene matches. The CDR3 contains 15 residues. Germline CDR1 reads WSHSY; CDR2 reads SAAADI. DNA of the CDR3: TGCGCCAGCAGTGGGACAGGGACAGGGAGGGATGAGCAGTTCTTC. As protein: CASSGTGTGRDEQFF.

The CDR3: CAIWGTGLHEQFF. The DNA for the CDR3 is TGTGCCATCTGGGGGACAGGGTTACATGAGCAGTTCTTC. The chain combines TRBV10-3 with TRBJ2-1, with TRBD1 matching over 9 bases. The V gene's germline CDR1 is ENHRY and CDR2 SYGVKD. The CDR3 is made up of 13 amino acids. After removal of 8 bases from V and 8 bases from J, the junction contained 7 bases not matched to a gene.